These 17 T cell receptor beta chains came from one sample sequenced in a study of blood T cell repertoires in COVID-19. Only in-frame clones appear in the TCRdb table, and some are missing; sequencing was by immunoSEQ multiplex PCR. Among 200,000 to 250,000 clones listed, about 79% were seen once. The sample taken for sequencing was PBMCs or T cells enriched from blood (not recorded which). Every receptor here comes from a woman between 40 and 55 years old with acute COVID-19.

This chain uses TRBV11-3 with TRBJ2-3, with 16 bases aligning to TRBD2. The trim removed 5 bases at V and 8 bases at J, leaving 7 bases unmatched. From germline, CDR1 is SGHNT and CDR2 YENEEA. The CDR3 loop spans 16 amino acids. In nucleotides, the CDR3 is TGTGCCAGCAGCATCGGGACTAGCGGGGGGGCTGGTACGCAGTATTTT. This codes for CASSIGTSGGAGTQYF.

The chain recombines TRBV11-3 with TRBJ2-3, with 12 positions matching TRBD2. V lost 4 bases and J lost 3; bases outside the gene matches: 5. The CDR3 has 16 residues. Per the germline V gene, CDR1 is SGHNT and CDR2 is YENEEA. The CDR3 nucleotides are TGTGCCAGCAGCTCCGCGACTAGCGGGAGAACAGATACGCAGTATTTT. The encoded protein is CASSSATSGRTDTQYF. The full variable domain, in which reference TRBV11-3 and TRBJ2-3 provide the parts outside the CDR3, is EAGVVQSPRYKIIEKKQPVAFWCNPISGHNTLYWYLQNLGQGPELLIRYENEEAVDDSQLPKDRFSAERLKGVDSTLKIQPAELGDSAVYLCASSSATSGRTDTQYFGPGTRLTVL.

DNA of the CDR3: TGTGCCAGCAGCGCCAGCGGCGGGGGGTACAATGAGCAGTTCTTC. This gives the protein CASSASGGGYNEQFF. The chain combines TRBV9 with TRBJ2-1, with 8 positions matching TRBD2. Looked up from germline, CDR1 is SGDLS and CDR2 is YYNGEE. The CDR3 consists of 15 residues. The trim removed 3 bases at V and 4 bases at J, leaving 6 bases unmatched.

This chain connects TRBV5-8 to TRBJ1-6, with TRBD1 matching over 7 bases. The length of the CDR3 is 15 residues. Germline-derived CDR1 and CDR2 are SGHTS and YDEGEE. Unmatched junction bases numbered 5, after V lost 4 bases and J lost 4 bases. The CDR3 loop is CASSPGQIYNSPLHF. The CDR3 DNA reads TGTGCCAGCAGCCCGGGACAGATTTATAATTCACCCCTCCACTTT.

The V and J genes are TRBV5-1 and TRBJ1-5; 7 bases fit TRBD1. Germline CDR1 is SGHRS and CDR2 is YFSETQ. V shed 1 base, J shed 6 bases, and the junction held 4 bases outside the gene matches. The CDR3 contains 14 residues. CDR3 DNA: TGCGCCAGCAGCTTGTTAGGGGGCGGTCAGCCCCAGCATTTT. This gives the protein CASSLLGGGQPQHF.

The chain employs TRBV11-2 and TRBJ2-2; a possible D gene is TRBD1 (5 bases). Germline V CDR1 and CDR2: SGHAT, FQNNGV. V was cut by 7 bases and J by 1 base, with 16 bases left in between. This CDR3 has 16 residues. CDR3 nucleotide sequence: TGTGCCAGCACGCGGACACCCCTAAGGAACACCGGGGAGCTGTTTTTT. Its translation: CASTRTPLRNTGELFF.

The genes are TRBV28 and TRBJ1-2, with a weak D call TRBD1 (5 bases). The CDR3 covers 17 residues. The germline CDR1 and CDR2 sequences are MDHEN and SYDVKM. The germline V and J ends were trimmed by 3 bases and 5 bases, with 22 bases remaining between them. In nucleotides, the CDR3 is TGTGCCAGCAGTTTGGTCTTAAGGTTTGGGGGAGGTTATGGCTACACCTTC. Translating it yields CASSLVLRFGGGYGYTF.

This chain connects TRBV19 to TRBJ1-5; D is perhaps TRBD1 (6 bases). The V and J ends lost 5 bases and 9 bases respectively, with 20 bases between them. Per germline, CDR1 LNHDA and CDR2 SQIVND (reference sequence). The CDR3 runs to 15 residues. CDR3 loop: CASSGRTAGGLPQHF. The CDR3, as DNA: TGTGCCAGTAGTGGAAGGACAGCTGGCGGTTTGCCCCAGCATTTT.

This chain links TRBV7-9 with TRBJ2-1; 11 nucleotides match TRBD2. V shed 3 bases, J shed 3 bases, and the junction held 4 bases outside the gene matches. The CDR3 length is 16 residues. CDR1 SEHNR and CDR2 FQNEAQ come from the germline V gene (reference sequence). CDR3 bases: TGTGCCAGCAGCTTTAGCGGGAGGGCATTCTACAATGAGCAGTTCTTC. Its translation is CASSFSGRAFYNEQFF.

This clone was found a few times. Within the sample, other DNA sequences also encode this same CDR3. This chain uses TRBV7-9 with TRBJ2-6; D unresolved. The CDR3 spans 15 residues. V lost 3 bases, J lost 1 base, and 7 bases lay in between. Germline V lookup: CDR1 SEHNR, CDR2 FQNEAQ (reference sequence). CDR3 nucleotides: TGTGCCAGCAGCTTCACCGAGTCTGGGGCCAACGTCCTGACTTTC. This gives the protein CASSFTESGANVLTF.

The CDR3 DNA sequence: TGCGCCAGCAGTGAGCGCAGCGGGGGGTTTTCAGATACGCAGTATTTT. This sequence encodes CASSERSGGFSDTQYF. The chain recombines TRBV10-1 with TRBJ2-3; 9 nucleotides agree with TRBD2. Germline CDR1 is WNHNN and CDR2 is SYGVQD (reference sequence). With 2 bases clipped from V and 4 bases from J, the junction kept 7 bases outside the gene matches. The CDR3 runs 16 residues.

The gene calls are TRBV3-1 (or the pseudogene TRBV3-2) and TRBJ1-6; D ambiguous. The germline CDR1 and CDR2 sequences are LGHDT and YNNKEL (reference sequence). V gave up 0 bases and J gave up 3 bases, with 6 bases separating them. The CDR3 is 15 residues long. The CDR3 nucleotides read TGTGCCAGCAGCCAAGAACGCAGCTATAATTCACCCCTCCACTTT. Translation: CASSQERSYNSPLHF.

The rearrangement joins TRBV7-3 to TRBJ2-5; 10 bases map to TRBD2. V trimming: 9 bases; J trimming: 5 bases; junction bases outside the gene matches: 3. This CDR3 has 12 amino acids. The germline V gene has CDR1 SGHTA and CDR2 FQGTGA. CDR3 amino acids: CARTTSGETQYF. The CDR3 DNA reads as TGTGCCAGAACGACTAGCGGGGAGACCCAGTACTTC. Complete variable domain (other parts from reference TRBV7-3 and TRBJ2-5): GAGVSQTPSNKVTEKGKYVELRCDPISGHTALYWYRQSLGQGPEFLIYFQGTGAADDSGLPNDRFFAVRPEGSVSTLKIQRTERGDSAVYLCARTTSGETQYFGPGTRLLVL.

V gene TRBV30 combines with J gene TRBJ2-3; 13 nucleotides line up with TRBD2. This CDR3 is built from 18 residues. Trimming took 0 bases from V and 2 from J; bases not matched to a gene: 8. Germline assignment: CDR1 GTSNPN and CDR2 SVGIG (reference sequence). CDR3 DNA: TGTGCCTGGAGTGTACTCAGGACTAGCGGGGGTCTCACAGATACGCAGTATTTT. It encodes CAWSVLRTSGGLTDTQYF.

V and J are TRBV29-1 and TRBJ1-1; a possible D gene is TRBD1 (6 bases). There are 14 residues in the CDR3. The germline V and J ends were trimmed by 4 bases and 3 bases, with 15 bases remaining between them. The germline gives CDR1 SQVTM, CDR2 ANQGSEA. CDR3: CSVARGGPYTEAFF. The CDR3 DNA sequence: TGCAGCGTTGCCCGTGGGGGCCCCTACACTGAAGCTTTCTTT. Full variable domain (rest looked up from reference TRBV29-1 and TRBJ1-1): SAVISQKPSRDICQRGTSLTIQCQVDSQVTMMFWYRQQPGQSLTLIATANQGSEATYESGFVIDKFPISRPNLTFSTLTVSNMSPEDSSIYLCSVARGGPYTEAFFGQGTRLTVV.

CDR3 sequence: CASSFRRGGSSYNSPLHF. The CDR3 region has the DNA TGTGCCAGCAGCTTTAGGAGGGGAGGAAGTTCCTATAATTCACCCCTCCACTTT. The chain employs TRBV7-9 and TRBJ1-6; D is possibly TRBD1 (5 bases). The CDR3 sequence is 18 residues long. V gave up 3 bases and J gave up 1 base, with 16 bases separating them. CDR1 and CDR2 (germline): SEHNR, FQNEAQ (reference sequence).

This sequence joins TRBV10-2 and TRBJ2-2; 7 nucleotides line up with TRBD2. The CDR3 spans 13 residues. Germline CDR1 reads WSHSY; CDR2 reads SAAADI. Trimming took 4 bases from V and 6 from J; bases not matched to a gene: 2. The CDR3 spells CASSVGGAGELFF. The CDR3 DNA reads TGCGCCAGCAGTGTGGGGGGGGCCGGGGAGCTGTTTTTT.